This TCR beta chain was profiled in a study of blood T cell repertoires in COVID-19. Study-level background: In each case, the material was cDNA or gDNA derived from T cells, B-cell-depleted T cells, or PBMCs.

Libraries were prepared by immunoSEQ multiplex PCR; TCRdb keeps only in-frame clonotypes and omits some of them. There are about 210,000 clones in the sample; roughly 86% occur only once, and about 8% lies in the top ten. Germline loops: CDR1 MGHRA, CDR2 YSYEKL. The CDR3 runs 18 residues. J lost 0 bases, V lost 0 bases, and 5 bases had no gene match. The clonotype was recovered from a woman aged 50 to 60 with active or convalescent COVID-19. What was sequenced was peripheral blood. The chain couples TRBV4-1 to TRBJ2-1; 10 bases fit TRBD2. CDR3 region: CASSQDTAGGLSYNEQFF. The DNA of the CDR3 is TGCGCCAGCAGCCAAGATACAGCGGGGGGGCTCTCCTACAATGAGCAGTTCTTC.